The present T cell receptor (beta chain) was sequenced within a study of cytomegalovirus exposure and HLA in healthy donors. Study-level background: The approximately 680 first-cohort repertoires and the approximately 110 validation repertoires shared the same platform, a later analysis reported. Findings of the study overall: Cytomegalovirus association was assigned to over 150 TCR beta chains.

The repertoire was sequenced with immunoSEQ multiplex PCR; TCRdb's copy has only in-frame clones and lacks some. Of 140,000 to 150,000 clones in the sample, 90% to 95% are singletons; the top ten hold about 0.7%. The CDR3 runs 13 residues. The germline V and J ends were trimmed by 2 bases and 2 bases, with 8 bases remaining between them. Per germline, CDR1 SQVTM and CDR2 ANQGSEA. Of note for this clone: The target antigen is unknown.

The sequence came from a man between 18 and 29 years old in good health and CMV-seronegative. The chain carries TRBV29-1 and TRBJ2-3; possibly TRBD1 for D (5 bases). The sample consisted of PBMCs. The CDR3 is CSVERGNTDTQYF. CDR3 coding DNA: TGCAGCGTTGAAAGGGGAAACACAGATACGCAGTATTTT.